The 15 T cell receptor beta chains listed next were all sequenced from one sample in a study of blood T cell repertoires in COVID-19. Sequenced by immunoSEQ multiplex PCR; TCRdb stores in-frame clones only, minus some. Counted here are fewer than 450,000 clones, about 91% occurring once; the ten biggest clones make up approximately 12%. The sequenced sample consisted of peripheral blood. Receptor source: a woman aged 50 to 60 with COVID-19, enrolled during active disease.

This rearrangement joins TRBV2 to TRBJ2-7, with D unclear. CDR3 length: 13 residues. The germline V gene encodes CDR1 SNHLY and CDR2 FYNNEI. V lost 6 bases to trimming and J lost 0 bases, with 9 bases between them. This CDR3 reads CASRQFFSYEQYF. The DNA of the CDR3 is TGTGCCAGCAGGCAGTTCTTCTCCTACGAGCAGTACTTC.

This clone was observed once. The J gene is TRBJ1-2, the V gene TRBV30, with D unresolved. CDR1 and CDR2 (germline): GTSNPN, SVGIG (reference sequence). This CDR3 contains 18 residues. The V and J ends lost 1 base and 4 bases respectively, with 25 bases between them. This CDR3 is CAWSAAGGGRSGGYGYTF. Written as DNA, the CDR3 is TGTGCCTGGAGTGCCGCGGGTGGAGGACGGAGCGGCGGCTATGGCTACACCTTC. The full variable domain, completed using reference TRBV30 and TRBJ1-2, is SQTIHQWPATLVQPVGSPLSLECTVEGTSNPNLYWYRQAAGRGLQLLFYSVGIGQISSEVPQNLSASRPQDRQFILSSKKLLLSDSGFYLCAWSAAGGGRSGGYGYTFGSGTRLTVV.

This clone was recorded only once. The rearrangement links TRBV6-4 to TRBJ1-1; D is uncertain. The V gene lost 0 bases and the J gene lost 5 bases, with 10 bases spanning the gap. Germline V gene data show CDR1 as MRHNA and CDR2 as SNTAGT. This CDR3 is built from 14 residues. The CDR3 is CASSDSARGTEAFF. The CDR3 DNA reads as TGTGCCAGCAGTGACTCTGCTCGAGGGACTGAAGCTTTCTTT.

This chain uses TRBV5-1 with TRBJ2-7; possibly TRBD1 for D (6 bases). Germline loops: CDR1 SGHRS, CDR2 YFSETQ. The length of the CDR3 is 17 residues. Trimming shortened V by 0 bases and J by 2 bases, and 18 bases separated the two germline ends. This CDR3 reads CASSLEAQGTSTYEQYF. CDR3 DNA sequence: TGCGCCAGCAGCTTGGAAGCCCAGGGGACCTCTACCTACGAGCAGTACTTC.

V usage is TRBV2 and J usage is TRBJ2-3; a possible D gene is TRBD2 (5 bases). CDR1 SNHLY and CDR2 FYNNEI come from the germline V gene. Trimming stripped 5 bases from V and 0 bases from J, with 15 bases between. This CDR3 region has 16 residues. As DNA, the CDR3 is TGTGCCAGCAGTCGGGGTCTTCAATACAGCACAGATACGCAGTATTTT. Translated, it gives CASSRGLQYSTDTQYF.

The chain joins TRBV25-1 to TRBJ1-1; TRBD1 matches at 10 bases. This CDR3 has 17 amino acids. V dropped 1 base and J dropped 5; count of bases not matched to a gene: 10. Germline CDR1 reads MGHDK; CDR2 reads SYGVNS. The CDR3 here is CASSESINPGQGTEAFF. CDR3 coding DNA: TGTGCCAGCAGTGAATCCATCAATCCGGGACAGGGGACTGAAGCTTTCTTT.

V is TRBV11-2 and J is TRBJ1-1; D gene ambiguous. The CDR3 totals 15 residues. Germline V gene sequence: CDR1 SGHAT, CDR2 FQNNGV. V was clipped by 4 bases and J by 0 bases, with 12 bases between them. The CDR3 sequence: CASSSLGSLNTEAFF. The DNA for the CDR3 is TGTGCCAGCAGCTCGTTGGGGAGCTTGAACACTGAAGCTTTCTTT.

The genes are TRBV7-9 and TRBJ1-5; a weak D match, TRBD1 (5 bases). CDR3 length: 15 residues. CDR1 and CDR2 (germline): SEHNR, FQNEAQ (reference sequence). The V gene lost 1 base and the J gene lost 7 bases, with 14 bases spanning the gap. CDR3 nucleotides: TGTGCCAGCAGCTTAGGTTCAGGGCCAAGGCAGCCCCAGCATTTT. This gives the protein CASSLGSGPRQPQHF. The whole variable domain, remainder taken from reference TRBV7-9 and TRBJ1-5, is DTGVSQNPRHKITKRGQNVTFRCDPISEHNRLYWYRQTLGQGPEFLTYFQNEAQLEKSRLLSDRFSAERPKGSFSTLEIQRTEQGDSAMYLCASSLGSGPRQPQHFGDGTRLSIL.

CDR3 DNA sequence: TGTGCCAGCAGTTACACAGGGAATGGCTACACCTTC. It translates to CASSYTGNGYTF. The rearrangement uses TRBV6-6 and TRBJ1-2, with a weak D call TRBD1 (6 bases). Germline loops: CDR1 MNHNY, CDR2 SVGAGI (reference sequence). With 2 bases removed from V and 6 bases from J, the gap between germline ends came to 7 bases. The CDR3 runs to 12 residues.

This chain uses TRBV30 with TRBJ2-2, with 10 bases aligning to TRBD2. The V gene end was trimmed by 2 bases and the J gene end by 0 bases; junction bases not matched to a gene: 0. The CDR3 loop spans 15 amino acids. CDR1 GTSNPN and CDR2 SVGIG come from the germline V gene (reference sequence). The DNA of the CDR3 is TGTGCCTGGAGTAGCGGGGGGGCGAACACCGGGGAGCTGTTTTTT. Its translation: CAWSSGGANTGELFF.

This clone was seen once. Sequence at one end of the junction differs from germline and may be a read error. The genes are TRBV19 and TRBJ2-4; tentative D call: TRBD2 (6 bases). Germline V gives CDR1 LNHDA, CDR2 SQIVND (reference sequence). This CDR3 has 16 residues. CDR3 sequence reads: CASSINPAAGGDIQYF. The CDR3 DNA reads as TGTGCCAGCAGTATTAACCCGGCCGCAGGAGGGGACATTCAGTACTTC.

The chain links TRBV9 to TRBJ1-2; weak D call: TRBD1 (5 bases). V shed 3 bases and J shed 5 bases, with 14 bases lying between them. The CDR3 length is 14 residues. From germline, CDR1 is SGDLS and CDR2 YYNGEE. The CDR3 protein is CASSGLGHTYGYTF. DNA for the CDR3: TGTGCCAGCAGCGGATTAGGACACACTTATGGCTACACCTTC.

The CDR3: CASSLVAEADAFF. The CDR3 nucleotides read TGTGCCAGCAGCTTGGTTGCCGAGGCAGATGCTTTCTTT. This chain links TRBV5-6 with TRBJ1-1; no clear D. The CDR3 is 13 amino acids. Looked up from germline, CDR1 is SGHDT and CDR2 is YYEEEE. The V gene lost 0 bases and the J gene lost 11 bases, with 14 bases spanning the gap.

A word on this clone: The sample carries other DNA sequences with the same CDR3. J is TRBJ1-6 and V is TRBV30; maybe TRBD1 (5 bases). V gave up 1 base and J gave up 0 bases, with 10 bases separating them. This CDR3 spans 16 amino acids. Per germline, CDR1 GTSNPN and CDR2 SVGIG (reference sequence). CDR3 DNA sequence: TGTGCCTGGAGTGGGGCGGGGGGCTCCTATAATTCACCCCTCCACTTT. This encodes CAWSGAGGSYNSPLHF.

A remark on this clone: The same CDR3 also results from other DNA sequences found in this sample. The chain carries TRBV6-5 and TRBJ1-1; 7 bases match TRBD1. The CDR3 has 14 residues. V shed 2 bases and J 1 base; nucleotides not matched to a gene: 1. Germline CDR1 and CDR2: MNHEY and SVGAGI. In DNA form, the CDR3 reads TGTGCCAGCAGTTACAACAGGGGGAACACTGAAGCTTTCTTT. Translation: CASSYNRGNTEAFF.